The clone carrying this T cell receptor beta chain was counted a single time. Its antigen is unknown. Trimming stripped 3 bases from V and 2 bases from J, with 10 bases between. Germline values: CDR1 KGHSH, CDR2 LQKENI. The CDR3 consists of 14 residues. The entry originates in a study of chemoradiotherapy in HPV16-positive cancers. Study-wide points: Candidate HPV-specific clones and E7-related TCR motifs grew in tumor during treatment.

Measured with immunoSEQ multiplex PCR; TCRdb has only the in-frame clones, and not every one. The data hold some 8,800 clones, with roughly two thirds observed a single time. The rearrangement links TRBV18 to TRBJ1-1; D gene unclear. This receptor was obtained from a human donor with HPV-associated anogenital cancer. Sample acquisition took place from a patient who underwent chemoradiotherapy. The CDR3 DNA reads as TGTGCCAGCTCACCCGGTTGGGGAAACACTGAAGCTTTCTTT. Protein sequence: CASSPGWGNTEAFF.